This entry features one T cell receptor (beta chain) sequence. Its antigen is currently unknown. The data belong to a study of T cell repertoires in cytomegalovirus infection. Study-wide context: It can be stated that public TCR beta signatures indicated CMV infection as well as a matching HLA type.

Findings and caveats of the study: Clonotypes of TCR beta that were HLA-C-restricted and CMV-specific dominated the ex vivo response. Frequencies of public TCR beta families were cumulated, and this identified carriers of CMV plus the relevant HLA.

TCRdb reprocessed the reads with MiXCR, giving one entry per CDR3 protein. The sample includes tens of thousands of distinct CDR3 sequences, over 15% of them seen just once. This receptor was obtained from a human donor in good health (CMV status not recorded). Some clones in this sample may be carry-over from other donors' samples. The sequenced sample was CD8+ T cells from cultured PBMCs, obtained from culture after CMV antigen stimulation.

The CDR3 region is CASYKGLTDTQYF. The CDR3 DNA is TGTGCCAGCTATAAGGGACTCACAGATACGCAGTATTTT. V gene TRBV28 combines with J gene TRBJ2-3; possibly TRBD2 for D (6 bases). The length of the CDR3 is 13 residues. V shed 8 bases and J shed 2 bases, with 11 bases lying between them. Germline V gene lookup returns CDR1 MDHEN and CDR2 SYDVKM.